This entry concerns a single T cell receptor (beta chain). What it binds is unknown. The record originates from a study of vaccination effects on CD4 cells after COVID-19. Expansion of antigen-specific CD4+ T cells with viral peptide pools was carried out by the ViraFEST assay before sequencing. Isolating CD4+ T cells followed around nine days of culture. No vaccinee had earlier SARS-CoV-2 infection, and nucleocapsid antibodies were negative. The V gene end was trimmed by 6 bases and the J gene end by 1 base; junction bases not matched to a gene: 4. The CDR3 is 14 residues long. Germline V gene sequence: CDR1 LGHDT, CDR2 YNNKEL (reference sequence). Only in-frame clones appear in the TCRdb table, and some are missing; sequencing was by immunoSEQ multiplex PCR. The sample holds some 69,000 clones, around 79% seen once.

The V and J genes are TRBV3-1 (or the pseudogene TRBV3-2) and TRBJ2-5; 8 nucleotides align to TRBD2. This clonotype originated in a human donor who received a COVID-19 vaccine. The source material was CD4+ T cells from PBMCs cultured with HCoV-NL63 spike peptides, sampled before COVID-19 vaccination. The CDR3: CASRPTSGQETQYF. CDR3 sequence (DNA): TGTGCCAGCAGACCTACTAGCGGCCAAGAGACCCAGTACTTC.